Sequencing of this T cell receptor beta chain was carried out in a study of immune reconstitution after stem cell transplant in scleroderma. Germline trimming cut 7 bases from V and 6 bases from J; bases unmatched to any gene: 7. Germline-derived CDR1 and CDR2 are LNHDA and SQIVND (reference sequence). CDR3 length: 14 amino acids. Each CDR3 protein is one row after TCRdb ran MiXCR on the RT-PCR reads. The table includes approximately 3,000 distinct CDR3 sequences, 3.6% detected once. Judged by abundance, this clonotype is medium-sized. This material was obtained before or after autologous hematopoietic stem cell transplantation (not recorded which). The chain carries TRBV19 and TRBJ1-5; 9 bases line up with TRBD1. The source is a human donor with systemic sclerosis. The CDR3 region has the DNA TGTGCCAGTAACGACAGGGGGTTGTTTCAGCCCCAGCATTTT. Its protein is CASNDRGLFQPQHF.